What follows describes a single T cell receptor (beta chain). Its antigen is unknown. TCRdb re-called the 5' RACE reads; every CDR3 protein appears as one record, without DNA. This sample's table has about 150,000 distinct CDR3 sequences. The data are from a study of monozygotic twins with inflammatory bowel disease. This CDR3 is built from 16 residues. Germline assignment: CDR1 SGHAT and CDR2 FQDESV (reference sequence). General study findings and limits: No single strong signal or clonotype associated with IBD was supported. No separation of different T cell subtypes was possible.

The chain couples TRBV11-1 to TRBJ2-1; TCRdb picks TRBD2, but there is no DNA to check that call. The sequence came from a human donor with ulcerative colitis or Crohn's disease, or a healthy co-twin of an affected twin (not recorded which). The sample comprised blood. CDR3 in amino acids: CASSLGAGGFDNEQFF. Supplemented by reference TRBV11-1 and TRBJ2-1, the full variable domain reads EAEVAQSPRYKITEKSQAVAFWCDPISGHATLYWYRQILGQGPELLVQFQDESVVDDSQLPKDRFSAERLKGVDSTLKIQPAELGDSAMYLCASSLGAGGFDNEQFFGPGTRLTVL.